This is a list of T cell receptor beta chains from one sample in a study of sequential checkpoint blockade in melanoma. Measured with immunoSEQ multiplex PCR; TCRdb has only the in-frame clones, and not every one. Of fewer than 30,000 clones listed, 65% to 85% are singletons. This specimen was CD8+ T cells sorted from blood (inferred from file names), taken from a patient given nivolumab and ipilimumab in sequence. Receptor source: a human donor with melanoma. The conserved cysteine and the conserved F or W are not part of the CDR3 here. Each record gives: J gene, V gene, CDR3 protein.

>TRBJ2-1|TRBV4-2
ASSQDLGTVYNEQF
>TRBJ1-2|TRBV9
ASSGQEKANYGYT
>TRBJ2-1|TRBV4-1
ASSQDEGATTRNEQF
>TRBJ1-1|TRBV19
ASSIVDSPGTEAF
>TRBJ2-5|TRBV7-3
ASSDLPGQGAFVWWETQY
>TRBJ1-2|TRBV7-3
ASSPIAGANYGYT
>TRBJ1-5|TRBV6-6
ASSYRGGGNQPQH
>TRBJ1-2|TRBV11-2
ASSPFTGGDYGYT
>TRBJ1-1|TRBV19
ASSYTVNTEAF
>TRBJ1-1|TRBV7-8
ASSRIPPGQGIGTEAF
>TRBJ2-3|TRBV6-6
ASSYGAENTDTQY
>TRBJ2-3|TRBV6-5
ASTPGGGVTDTQY
>TRBJ1-1|TRBV19
ASTTRAREVAEAF
>TRBJ2-3|TRBV27
ASSSGTASTDTQY
>TRBJ1-2|TRBV7-9
ASSTRDSYGYT
>TRBJ2-1|TRBV21-1
ASSNPIPTSGRGHEQF
>TRBJ1-4|TRBV7-9
ASSLVSAGPDEKLF
>TRBJ1-2|TRBV19
ASWRRSYGYT
>TRBJ1-2|TRBV7-9
ASSGTDRAYGYT
>TRBJ2-7|TRBV19
ASTRTGGNEQY
>TRBJ2-7|TRBV5-5
ASSQAPVSGAHEQY
>TRBJ2-7|TRBV11-2
ASSFLGSGIYEQY
>TRBJ2-5|TRBV27
ASSLTTGDQETQY
>TRBJ2-3|TRBV28
ASTPLTSGTTDTQY
>TRBJ1-2|TRBV19
ASTPGSYGYT
>TRBJ1-2|TRBV19
ASSQPTGGLGYT
>TRBJ1-2|TRBV9
ASSPRGTGVHGYT
>TRBJ2-1|TRBV13
ASSWASGGEQF
>TRBJ2-5|TRBV7-9
ASSLDRGRGETQY
>TRBJ2-5|TRBV9
ASSDREETQY
>TRBJ2-5|TRBV4-3
ASSPTWASGETQY
>TRBJ1-2|TRBV7-9
ASSLGTGSNYGYT
>TRBJ1-1|TRBV7-6
ASSPGQAYGEAF
>TRBJ1-1|TRBV7-3
ASSPTQGHWTEAF
>TRBJ2-3|TRBV28
ASRIGQGPPSTDTQY
>TRBJ2-7|TRBV6-6
ASSYAGGEREQY
>TRBJ2-7|TRBV6-5
ASSPGQEVEQY
>TRBJ2-7|TRBV9
ASSETTSGIGEQY
>TRBJ1-4|TRBV28
ASRTEGSNEKLF
>TRBJ1-5|TRBV30
AWSRTPREPQH
>TRBJ2-7|TRBV7-9
ASSIADGGQY
>TRBJ1-6|TRBV27
ASSPGTAGHSPLH
>TRBJ2-5|TRBV5-1
ASSLAVFNDRDSLD
>TRBJ2-3|TRBV10-3
AISESVFDRGGGEDTQY
>TRBJ2-5|TRBV5-1
ASSLEVAGGTSH
>TRBJ2-7|TRBV9
ASSPQELGGFDEQY
>TRBJ1-1|TRBV19
ASSTYLQGEAF
>NA|TRBV9
ASSVESRGEQY
>TRBJ1-2|TRBV5-4
ASSSATGPTYGYT
>TRBJ1-1|TRBV4-1
ASSQELGTVFETEAF
>TRBJ1-2|TRBV2
ASNGGVGGYT
>TRBJ2-5|TRBV9
ASSGGDLSYQETQY